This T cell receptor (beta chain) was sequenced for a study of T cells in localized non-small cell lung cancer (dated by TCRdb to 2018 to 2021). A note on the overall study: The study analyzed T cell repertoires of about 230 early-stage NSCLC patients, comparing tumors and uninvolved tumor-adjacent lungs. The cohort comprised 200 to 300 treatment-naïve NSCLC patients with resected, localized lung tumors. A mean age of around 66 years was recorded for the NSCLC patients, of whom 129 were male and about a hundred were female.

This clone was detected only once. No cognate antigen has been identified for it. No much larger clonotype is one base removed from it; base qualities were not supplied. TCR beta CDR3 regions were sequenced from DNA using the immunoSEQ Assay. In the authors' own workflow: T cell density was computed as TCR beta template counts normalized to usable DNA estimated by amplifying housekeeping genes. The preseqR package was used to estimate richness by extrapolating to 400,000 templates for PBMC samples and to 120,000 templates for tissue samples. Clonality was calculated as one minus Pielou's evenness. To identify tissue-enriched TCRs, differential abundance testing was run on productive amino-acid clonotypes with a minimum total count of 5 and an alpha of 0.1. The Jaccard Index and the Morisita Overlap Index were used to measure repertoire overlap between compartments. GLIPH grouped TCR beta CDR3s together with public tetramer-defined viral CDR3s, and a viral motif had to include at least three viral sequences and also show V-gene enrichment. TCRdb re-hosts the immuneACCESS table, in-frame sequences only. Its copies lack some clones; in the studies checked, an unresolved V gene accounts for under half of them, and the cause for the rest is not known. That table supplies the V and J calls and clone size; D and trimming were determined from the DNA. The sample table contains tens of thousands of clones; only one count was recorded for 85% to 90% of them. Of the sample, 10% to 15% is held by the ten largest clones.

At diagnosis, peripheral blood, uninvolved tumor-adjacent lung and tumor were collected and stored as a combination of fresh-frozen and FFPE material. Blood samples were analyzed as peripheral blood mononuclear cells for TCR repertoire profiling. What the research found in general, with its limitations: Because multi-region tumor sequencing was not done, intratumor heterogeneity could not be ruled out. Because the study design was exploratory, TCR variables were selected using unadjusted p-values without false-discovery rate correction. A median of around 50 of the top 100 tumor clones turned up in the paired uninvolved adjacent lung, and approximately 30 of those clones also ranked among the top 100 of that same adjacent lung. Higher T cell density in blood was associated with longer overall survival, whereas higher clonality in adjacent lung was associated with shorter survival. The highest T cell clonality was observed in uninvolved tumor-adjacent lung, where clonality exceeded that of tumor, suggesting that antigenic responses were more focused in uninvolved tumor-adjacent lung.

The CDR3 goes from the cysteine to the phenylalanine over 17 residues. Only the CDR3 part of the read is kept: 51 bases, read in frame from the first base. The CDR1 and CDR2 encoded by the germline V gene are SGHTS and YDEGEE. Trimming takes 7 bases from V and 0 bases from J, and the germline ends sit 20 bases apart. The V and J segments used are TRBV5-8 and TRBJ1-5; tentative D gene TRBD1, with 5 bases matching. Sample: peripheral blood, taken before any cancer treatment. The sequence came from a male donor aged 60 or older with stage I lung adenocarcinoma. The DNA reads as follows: TGTGCCAGCGCCCGGCTGACAGAACATAATAGCAATCAGCCCCAGCATTTT. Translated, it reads CASARLTEHNSNQPQHF.